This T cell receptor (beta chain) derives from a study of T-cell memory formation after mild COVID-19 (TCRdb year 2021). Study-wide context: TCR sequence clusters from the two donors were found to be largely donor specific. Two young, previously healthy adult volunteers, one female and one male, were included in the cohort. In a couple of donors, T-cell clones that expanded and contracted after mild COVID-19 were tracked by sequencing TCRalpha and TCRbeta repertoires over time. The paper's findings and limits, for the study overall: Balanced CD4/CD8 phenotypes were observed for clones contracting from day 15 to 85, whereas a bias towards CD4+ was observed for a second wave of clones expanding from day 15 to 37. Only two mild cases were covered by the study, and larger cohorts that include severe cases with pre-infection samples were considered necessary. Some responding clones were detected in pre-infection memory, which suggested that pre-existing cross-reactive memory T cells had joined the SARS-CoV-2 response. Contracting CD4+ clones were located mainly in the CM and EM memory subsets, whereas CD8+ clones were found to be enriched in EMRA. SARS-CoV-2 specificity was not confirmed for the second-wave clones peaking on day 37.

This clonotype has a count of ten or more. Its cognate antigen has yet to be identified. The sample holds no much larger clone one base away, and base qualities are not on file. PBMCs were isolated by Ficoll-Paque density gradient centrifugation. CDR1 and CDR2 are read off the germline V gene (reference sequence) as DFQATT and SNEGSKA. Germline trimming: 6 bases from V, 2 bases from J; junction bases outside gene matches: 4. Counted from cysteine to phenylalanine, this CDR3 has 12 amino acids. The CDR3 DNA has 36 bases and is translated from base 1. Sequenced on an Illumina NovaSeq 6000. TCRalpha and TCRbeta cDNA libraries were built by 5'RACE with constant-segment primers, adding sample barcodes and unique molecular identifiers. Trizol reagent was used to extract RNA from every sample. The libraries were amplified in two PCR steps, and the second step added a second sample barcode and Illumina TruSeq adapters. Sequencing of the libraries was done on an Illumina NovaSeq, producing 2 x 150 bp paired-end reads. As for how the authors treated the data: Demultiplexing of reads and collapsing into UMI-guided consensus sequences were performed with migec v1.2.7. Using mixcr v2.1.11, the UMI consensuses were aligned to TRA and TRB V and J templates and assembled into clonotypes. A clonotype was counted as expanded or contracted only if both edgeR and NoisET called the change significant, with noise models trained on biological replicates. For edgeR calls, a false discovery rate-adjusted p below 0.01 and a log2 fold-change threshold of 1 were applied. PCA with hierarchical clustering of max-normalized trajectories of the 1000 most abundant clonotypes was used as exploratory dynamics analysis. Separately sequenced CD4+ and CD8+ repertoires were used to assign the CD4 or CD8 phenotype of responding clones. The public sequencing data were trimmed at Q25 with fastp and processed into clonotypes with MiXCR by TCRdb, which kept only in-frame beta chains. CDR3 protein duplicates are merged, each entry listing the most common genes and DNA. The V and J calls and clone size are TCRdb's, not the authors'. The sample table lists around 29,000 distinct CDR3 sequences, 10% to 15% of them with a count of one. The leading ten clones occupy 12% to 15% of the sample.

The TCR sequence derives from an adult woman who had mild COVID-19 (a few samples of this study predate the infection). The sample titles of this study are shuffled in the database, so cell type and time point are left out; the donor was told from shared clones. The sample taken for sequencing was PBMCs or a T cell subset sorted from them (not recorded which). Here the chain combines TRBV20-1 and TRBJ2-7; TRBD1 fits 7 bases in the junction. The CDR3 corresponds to CSAYTGAYEQYF. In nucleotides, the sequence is TGCAGTGCCTATACAGGGGCCTACGAGCAGTACTTC.